This T cell receptor (beta chain) appears in the sequencing data of a study of ipilimumab plus nivolumab after autologous stem cell transplantation. Whole-study findings and limits: TCR repertoire, Treg phenotype and gut microbiota reportedly support more study of this approach.

Clones were sequenced by immunoSEQ multiplex PCR, and TCRdb holds only the in-frame ones, with some missing. This table has about 40,000 clones, more than 85% appearing once. About this clone: The antigen remains undetermined.

Patients got ipilimumab 1 mg/kg beginning 14 to 28 days post-transplant. Patients received nivolumab 3 mg/kg at weeks 1, 4, 7, 10, then fortnightly to week 26. The sequence was obtained from a male donor with multiple myeloma. The material was PBMCs, obtained in a trial of ipilimumab plus nivolumab as post-transplant consolidation.

The CDR3 here is CASSLGGLGNQPQHF. The CDR3 DNA follows: TGTGCCAGCAGCTTAGGGGGGTTAGGCAATCAGCCCCAGCATTTT. The gene calls are TRBV7-2 and TRBJ1-5; possibly TRBD1 for D (5 bases). Germline V lookup: CDR1 SGHTA, CDR2 FQGNSA. The germline V and J ends were trimmed by 1 base and 2 bases, with 9 bases remaining between them. The CDR3 totals 15 residues.